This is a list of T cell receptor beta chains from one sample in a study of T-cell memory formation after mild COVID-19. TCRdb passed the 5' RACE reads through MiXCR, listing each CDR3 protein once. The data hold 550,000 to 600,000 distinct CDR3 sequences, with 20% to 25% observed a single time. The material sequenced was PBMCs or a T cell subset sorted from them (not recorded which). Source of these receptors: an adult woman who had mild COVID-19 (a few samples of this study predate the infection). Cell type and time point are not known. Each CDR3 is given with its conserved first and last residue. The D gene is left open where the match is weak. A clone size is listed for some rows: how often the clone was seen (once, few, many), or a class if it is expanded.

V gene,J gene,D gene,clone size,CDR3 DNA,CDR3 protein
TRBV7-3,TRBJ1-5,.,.,TGTGCCAGCAGCTCAGGGAGGCAGGGGCCCCAGCATTTT,CASSSGRQGPQHF
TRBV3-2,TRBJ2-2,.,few,TGTGCCAGCTTAAAGCGGAGTTCGAACACCGGGGAGCTGTTTTTT,CASLKRSSNTGELFF
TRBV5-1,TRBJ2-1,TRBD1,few,TGCGCCAGCAGCTCGGGACAGAGCCCTAGCTATGAGCAGTTCTTC,CASSSGQSPSYEQFF
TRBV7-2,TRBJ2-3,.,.,TGTGCCAGCAGCGCGACTAGTTGGGGCCCTTTGACAGATACGCAGTATTTT,CASSATSWGPLTDTQYF
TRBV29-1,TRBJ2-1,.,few,TGCAGCGTTTCCCCGGCCAATGAGCAGTTCTTC,CSVSPANEQFF
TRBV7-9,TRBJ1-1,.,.,TGTGCCAGCAGCCAGGAGTCGGGGGCGCGAGAGGGCCCTGAAGCTTTCTTT,CASSQESGAREGPEAFF
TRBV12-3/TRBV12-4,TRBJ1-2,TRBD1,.,TGTGCCAGCAGTTCGGGGGCAGGGGGCGACTATGGCTACACCTTC,CASSSGAGGDYGYTF
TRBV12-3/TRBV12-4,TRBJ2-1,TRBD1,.,TGTGCCAGCAGATCTAGGGGGCGCGTAATGTCCGACAATGAGCAGTTCTTC,CASRSRGRVMSDNEQFF
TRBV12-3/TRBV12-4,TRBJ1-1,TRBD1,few,TGTGCCAGCATAACCCGACCCGGACAGGGAATTACTGAAGCTTTCTTT,CASITRPGQGITEAFF
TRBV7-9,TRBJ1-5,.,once,TGTGCCAGCAGCTCCGCTGCCACCGTTAGCAATCAGCCCCAGCATTTT,CASSSAATVSNQPQHF
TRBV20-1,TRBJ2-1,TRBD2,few,TGCAGTGCTAGAGATCTTTGGACTAGCGCTTACAATGAGCAGTTCTTC,CSARDLWTSAYNEQFF
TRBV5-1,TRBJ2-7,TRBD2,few,TGCGCCAGCAGCTTGGGAACTAGCGGTGGCAACGAGCAGTACTTC,CASSLGTSGGNEQYF
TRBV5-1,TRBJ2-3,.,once,TGCGCCAGCAGCCTTGGATCAGCGCTTTCGACAGATACGCAGTATTTT,CASSLGSALSTDTQYF
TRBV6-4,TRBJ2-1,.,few,TGTGCCAGCAGTTATGGGACTCACAATGAGCAGTTCTTC,CASSYGTHNEQFF
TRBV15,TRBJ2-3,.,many,TGTGCCACCAGCCCCCGGGACGGAGCCACAGATACGCAGTATTTT,CATSPRDGATDTQYF
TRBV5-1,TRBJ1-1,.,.,TGCGCCAGCAGCTCTATTATTAACACTGAAGCTTTCTTT,CASSSIINTEAFF
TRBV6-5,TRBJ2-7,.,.,TGTGCCAGCAGCCCAACGTGGCAGGGGAATAGCGAGCAGTACTTC,CASSPTWQGNSEQYF
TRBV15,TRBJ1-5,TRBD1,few,TGTGCCACCAGCCCGGACAGGAGAAATCAGCCCCAGCATTTT,CATSPDRRNQPQHF
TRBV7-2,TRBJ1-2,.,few,TGTGCCAGCAGCACGCTGACACGAGCACAGACTAACTATGGCTACACCTTC,CASSTLTRAQTNYGYTF
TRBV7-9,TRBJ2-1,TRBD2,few,TGTGCCAGCAGCTCCTCTGGGCGGGGGGGCCTTAATGAGCAGTTCTTC,CASSSSGRGGLNEQFF
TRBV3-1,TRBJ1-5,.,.,TGTGCCAGCAGCCAAGCAGGACCCTATAGCAATCAGCCCCAGCATTTT,CASSQAGPYSNQPQHF
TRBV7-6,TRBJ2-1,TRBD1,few,TGTGCCAGCAGCTTAGCTGCTAGGGGGCTTCGCAATGAGCAGTTCTTC,CASSLAARGLRNEQFF
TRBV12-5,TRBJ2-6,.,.,TGTGCTAGTGGCCTATACAGGGCTGGGGCCAACGTCCTGACTTTC,CASGLYRAGANVLTF
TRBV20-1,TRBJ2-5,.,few,TGCAGTGCTAGCGGACTCCGGCAGACCCAGTACTTC,CSASGLRQTQYF
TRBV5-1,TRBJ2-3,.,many,TGCGCCAGCAGCTTGTCCTCAGGCACAGATACGCAGTATTTT,CASSLSSGTDTQYF
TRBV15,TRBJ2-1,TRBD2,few,TGTGCCACCAGCTCCCAGCCCACTAGCGGGAGTAATGAGCAGTTCTTC,CATSSQPTSGSNEQFF
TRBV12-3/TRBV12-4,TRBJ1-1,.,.,TGTGCCAGCACTCCGGCCCCCCCGAACACTGAAGCTTTCTTT,CASTPAPPNTEAFF
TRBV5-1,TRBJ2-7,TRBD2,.,TGCGCCAGCAGCTGGTTGGGAGGGCGTTTTGATGCCTACGAGCAGTACTTC,CASSWLGGRFDAYEQYF
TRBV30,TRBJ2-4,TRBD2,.,TGTGCCTGGACCCTCGGGGGGAACATTCAGTACTTC,CAWTLGGNIQYF
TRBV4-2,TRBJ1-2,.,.,TGTGCCAGCAGCCAACTTCAGGGTTCTAACTATGGCTACACCTTC,CASSQLQGSNYGYTF
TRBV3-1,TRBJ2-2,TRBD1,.,TGTGCCAGCAGCCAATCGGACAGGGGGTTGGGAAAGGACGGGGAGCTGTTTTTT,CASSQSDRGLGKDGELFF
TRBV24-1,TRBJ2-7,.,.,TGTGCCACCAGTCACCCAGGCCGACCCTACGAGCAGTACTTC,CATSHPGRPYEQYF
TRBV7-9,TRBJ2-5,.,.,TGTGCCAGCACCACGACAGGAGCGGCAGAGACCCAGTACTTC,CASTTTGAAETQYF
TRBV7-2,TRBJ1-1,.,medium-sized,TGTGCCAGCAGCCTACGTGGGGTAAGGACTGAAGCTTTCTTT,CASSLRGVRTEAFF
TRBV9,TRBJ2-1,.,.,TGTGCCAGCAGCGTGGCGGGGGAACAGGGTTGGGATGAGCAGTTCTTC,CASSVAGEQGWDEQFF
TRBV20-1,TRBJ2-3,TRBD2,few,TGCAGTGCTAGAGGACTAGCGGGGGCCACCCGCCTCACGCAGTATTTT,CSARGLAGATRLTQYF
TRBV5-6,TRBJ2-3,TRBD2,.,TGTGCCAGCAGCCAGCGGGGTAGCACAGATACGCAGTATTTT,CASSQRGSTDTQYF
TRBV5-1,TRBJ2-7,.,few,TGCGCCAGTCCAACAGACTCCTACGAGCAGTACTTC,CASPTDSYEQYF
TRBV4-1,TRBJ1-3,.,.,TGCGCCAGCGGGGCGCAACTCAACTCTGGAAACACCATATATTTT,CASGAQLNSGNTIYF
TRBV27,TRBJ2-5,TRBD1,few,TGTGCCAGCAGTTCGATACAGGGGGCCCTGCCCGTGGGGGCCCAGTACTTC,CASSSIQGALPVGAQYF
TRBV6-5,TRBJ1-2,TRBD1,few,TGTGCCAGTTCGGGACAGGGACGTGGCTACACCTTC,CASSGQGRGYTF
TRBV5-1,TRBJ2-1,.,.,TGCGCCAGCAGGGCAGACCTAGTGGCCTACAATGAGCAGTTCTTC,CASRADLVAYNEQFF
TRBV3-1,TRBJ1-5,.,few,TGTGCCAGCAGTCAGCAGGGGAATCAGCCCCAGCATTTT,CASSQQGNQPQHF
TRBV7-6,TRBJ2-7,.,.,TGTGCCAGCAGCTTAGGATCTAGCCAATACGAGCAGTACTTC,CASSLGSSQYEQYF
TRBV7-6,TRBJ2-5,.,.,TGTGCCAGCAGCTTAGAGTTCGGAGGGGGCGAGCATGAGACCCAGTACTTC,CASSLEFGGGEHETQYF
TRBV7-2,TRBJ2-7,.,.,TGTGCCAGCAGCCACGTTAGCGGCACCACCCCCGTCTACGAGCAGTACTTC,CASSHVSGTTPVYEQYF
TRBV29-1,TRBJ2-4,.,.,TGCAGCGTCGTCCAAAACATTCAGTACTTC,CSVVQNIQYF
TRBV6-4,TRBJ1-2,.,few,TGTGCCAGCAGTGACTCTTGGGGATCCGGCTACACCTTC,CASSDSWGSGYTF